Here is one TCR beta chain with its context. Its antigen is undetermined. This sample is drawn from a study of identical twins. General study findings and limits: High-abundance cord blood beta clonotypes had fewer insertions; memory repertoires showed none. Twin-shared out-of-frame alpha sequences showed excess low generation probability.

Germline CDR1 and CDR2: SGHRS and YFSETQ. V was clipped by 1 base and J by 7 bases, with 11 bases between them. CDR3 length equals 14 residues. TCRdb reprocessed the 5' RACE reads with MiXCR, giving one entry per CDR3 protein. The sample carries about 530,000 distinct CDR3 sequences, around 15% recorded once. These data were also filed under a second study, of yellow fever vaccine responses in identical twins.

This rearrangement joins TRBV5-1 to TRBJ2-2; D is unresolved. This receptor was obtained from a woman between 18 and 29 years old in good health. The sample taken for sequencing was CD4+ T cells sorted from blood. DNA of the CDR3: TGCGCCAGCAGCTTGTCCACAGTCGGCGGGGAGCTGTTTTTT. Translated, it gives CASSLSTVGGELFF.